The source of this TCR beta chain is a study of shared clonotypes between healthy human individuals. Donors comprised only Caucasian adults living in Nashville, Tennessee. Unsorted samples used 85 million to 90 million PBMCs for genomic DNA. The CDR3 sequence is 15 residues long. The germline V gene has CDR1 MDHEN and CDR2 SYDVKM. V was trimmed by 5 bases and J by 3 bases, leaving 14 bases between them. Every subset had its genomic DNA shared out evenly among several immunoSEQ plates. Profiling relied on immunoSEQ multiplex PCR, and the TCRdb table lists in-frame clones only, not all of them. The repertoire holds approximately 500,000 clones, with roughly 80% as singletons.

The clonotype originates from a woman aged 40 to 50 in good health. Some clones in this sample may be carry-over from other donors' samples. The V call is TRBV28, the J call TRBJ1-5, with D uncertain. The material sequenced was PBMCs. The CDR3 loop reads CASSLSGALNQPQHF. The CDR3 DNA follows: TGTGCCAGCAGTCTCTCGGGCGCTCTCAATCAGCCCCAGCATTTT.